The 27 T cell receptor beta chains given below trace back to one sample, sequenced in a study of T cells in Graves' hyperthyroidism and ophthalmopathy. RNA transcripts served as the template for amplifying TCR beta CDR3 regions. First-round RT-PCR targeting the TCR CDR3 was performed with the HTBI primer set. TCRdb fed the multiplex PCR reads into MiXCR, producing one record per CDR3 protein. The sample records 500,000 to 600,000 distinct CDR3 sequences, over 15% being singletons. Material for sequencing was blood. The receptors here all came from a woman aged 18 to 35 with Graves' hyperthyroidism.

This clonotype was counted a few times. V usage is TRBV10-3 and J usage is TRBJ2-7, with 10 bases that match TRBD1. This CDR3 is 13 amino acids long. Losses at the gene ends were 10 bases for V and 5 bases for J; bases not matched to a gene: 8. Germline CDR1 ENHRY, CDR2 SYGVKD. CDR3 region: CATSDRGLHEQYF. In DNA form, the CDR3 reads TGTGCCACCTCCGACAGGGGGCTGCACGAGCAGTACTTC.

The table lists this clonotype with many counts. V is TRBV20-1 and J is TRBJ2-7; D might be TRBD1 (5 bases). Germline V gives CDR1 DFQATT, CDR2 SNEGSKA (reference sequence). V lost 0 bases and J 2 bases, leaving 11 bases between the germline ends. CDR3 size: 14 residues. The CDR3 region has the DNA TGCAGTGCTAGAGATCCAGGGTCCCCCTACGAGCAGTACTTC. This translates into CSARDPGSPYEQYF.

The chain joins TRBV24-1 to TRBJ2-6, with D maybe TRBD1 (6 bases). This CDR3 contains 17 residues. V was clipped by 7 bases and J by 1 base, with 16 bases between them. The germline V gene encodes CDR1 KGHDR and CDR2 SFDVKD. CDR3 DNA sequence: TGTGCCACCAGCCCCAGGGGTAGTATGTCTGGGGCCAACGTCCTGACTTTC. It specifies CATSPRGSMSGANVLTF.

Many counts were recorded for this clonotype. The chain is built from TRBV12-3 or TRBV12-4 and TRBJ2-1; the D gene could be TRBD1 or TRBD2 (7 bases each). The CDR3 spans 15 residues. The V end was cut by 3 bases, the J end by 6 bases, with 15 bases between. The CDR3 is CASSLRQGGANEQFF. The CDR3 DNA sequence: TGTGCCAGCAGTTTGAGGCAGGGGGGGGCCAATGAGCAGTTCTTC.

There are a few counts of this clonotype. This chain connects TRBV29-1 to TRBJ2-3, with 15 bases that match TRBD2. Germline assignment: CDR1 SQVTM and CDR2 ANQGSEA. This CDR3 has 18 residues. The V segment lost 6 bases and the J segment 9 bases; nucleotides outside the gene matches: 19. The CDR3 spells CSVQPSRTSGGAGDTQYF. The CDR3 coding sequence is TGCAGCGTCCAACCCAGCCGGACTAGCGGGGGGGCCGGAGACACGCAGTATTTT.

V and J are TRBV12-3 or TRBV12-4 and TRBJ1-6; unclear D gene. Between the trimmed V and J ends, which lost 7 bases and 8 bases, there was a span of 15 bases. The CDR3 runs to 14 residues. The CDR3: CASNSGPLDSPLHF. For the CDR3, the DNA is TGTGCCAGCAACTCGGGCCCACTAGATTCACCCCTCCACTTT.

This clonotype was found many times. The chain is built from TRBV27 and TRBJ1-1; 12 positions agree with TRBD1. The V and J ends lost 4 bases and 7 bases, in that order; junction bases with no gene match: 13. Per the germline V gene, CDR1 is MNHEY and CDR2 is SMNVEV (reference sequence). This CDR3 spans 17 amino acids. The DNA for the CDR3 is TGTGCCAGCAGTTCGTATTCCGGGACAGGGGGCCGGAGTGAAGCTTTCTTT. Protein: CASSSYSGTGGRSEAFF.

This clonotype was detected many times. This chain uses TRBV7-9 with TRBJ1-2; no definite D call. Germline values: CDR1 SEHNR, CDR2 FQNEAQ (reference sequence). V was cut by 9 bases and J by 8 bases, with 19 bases left in between. CDR3 size: 13 residues. The CDR3, as DNA: TGTGCCAGATCCCCCCCCCCGATTGAGGGCTACACCTTC. It encodes CARSPPPIEGYTF. Drawing the rest from reference TRBV7-9 and TRBJ1-2, the complete variable domain is DTGVSQNPRHKITKRGQNVTFRCDPISEHNRLYWYRQTLGQGPEFLTYFQNEAQLEKSRLLSDRFSAERPKGSFSTLEIQRTEQGDSAMYLCARSPPPIEGYTFGSGTRLTVV.

This clonotype has a count of ten or more. This sequence joins TRBV7-2 and TRBJ1-1; 8 positions agree with TRBD1. The germline V gene encodes CDR1 SGHTA and CDR2 FQGNSA. The CDR3 runs 19 residues. With V trimmed by 5 bases and J by 0 bases, 17 bases remained unmatched. The CDR3 sequence is CASSLARGPKGNLNTEAFF. The CDR3 bases are TGTGCCAGCAGCCTCGCCAGGGGGCCTAAGGGGAACTTGAACACTGAAGCTTTCTTT.

The chain combines TRBV24-1 with TRBJ1-1, with 9 bases lining up with TRBD1. This CDR3 has 13 residues. CDR1 is KGHDR and CDR2 is SFDVKD in the germline V gene. The V and J ends lost 7 bases and 7 bases, in that order; junction bases with no gene match: 6. The CDR3 spells CATRQGAGGEAFF. The CDR3 region has the DNA TGTGCCACCAGACAGGGGGCAGGTGGTGAAGCTTTCTTT.

There are a few counts of this clonotype. CDR3: CSARDRRGNEKLFF. Written as DNA, the CDR3 is TGCAGTGCTAGAGATCGACGGGGGAATGAAAAACTGTTTTTT. The V gene is TRBV20-1, the J gene TRBJ1-4; D might be TRBD1 (5 bases). The CDR3 spans 14 residues. The germline V and J ends were trimmed by 0 bases and 5 bases, with 10 bases remaining between them. Germline CDR1 reads DFQATT; CDR2 reads SNEGSKA (reference sequence).

In its sample, this clonotype was seen many times. CDR3: CAWSPRDRRNYGYTF. CDR3 DNA: TGTGCCTGGAGTCCGCGGGACAGGAGGAACTATGGCTACACCTTC. The rearrangement joins TRBV30 to TRBJ1-2; 8 nucleotides match TRBD1. The germline V gene has CDR1 GTSNPN and CDR2 SVGIG (reference sequence). This CDR3 region has 15 residues. J gave up 2 bases and V 2 bases, and 7 bases lay outside the gene matches.

This clonotype was seen at least ten times. This chain links TRBV7-8 with TRBJ2-7; tentatively, D is TRBD1 (5 bases). Germline assignment: CDR1 SGHVS and CDR2 FQNEAQ. Trimming removed 6 bases at V and 0 bases at J, with 9 bases between. The CDR3 contains 13 residues. The CDR3 reads CASSRQPSYEQYF. The CDR3 nucleotides read TGTGCCAGCAGTCGACAGCCCTCCTACGAGCAGTACTTC. Combining the CDR3 with reference TRBV7-8 and TRBJ2-7 gives the whole variable domain GAGVSQSPRYKVAKRGQDVALRCDPISGHVSLFWYQQALGQGPEFLTYFQNEAQLDKSGLPSDRFFAERPEGSVSTLKIQRTQQEDSAVYLCASSRQPSYEQYFGPGTRLTVT.

This clonotype was detected only a few times. The chain employs TRBV28 and TRBJ1-1; 8 nucleotides align to TRBD1. From germline, CDR1 is MDHEN and CDR2 SYDVKM. V lost 8 bases to trimming and J lost 6 bases; unmatched junction nucleotides: 8. CDR3 length: 13 residues. CDR3 nucleotide sequence: TGTGCCAGCGCTTGGACAGGGATCGCTGAAGCTTTCTTT. As protein: CASAWTGIAEAFF.

This clonotype came up a few times. The CDR3: CASSPTWREGRETQYF. As DNA, the CDR3 is TGTGCCAGCAGCCCGACTTGGCGGGAGGGCCGTGAGACCCAGTACTTC. J is TRBJ2-5 and V is TRBV3-1, with 9 bases that match TRBD2. CDR1 LGHDT and CDR2 YNNKEL come from the germline V gene (reference sequence). The CDR3 is made up of 16 amino acids. V lost 4 bases, J lost 5 bases, and 11 bases stayed unmatched.

This clonotype was observed many times. The gene calls are TRBV9 and TRBJ2-3, with 7 bases that match TRBD2. V trimming: 0 bases; J trimming: 4 bases; junction bases outside the gene matches: 5. This CDR3 contains 15 residues. Germline lookup yields CDR1 SGDLS and CDR2 YYNGEE. CDR3 residues: CASSVVAGTSDTQYF. CDR3 in DNA: TGTGCCAGCAGCGTAGTAGCGGGCACCTCAGATACGCAGTATTTT.

This clonotype turned up a few times. The chain carries TRBV7-3 and TRBJ2-1; 10 bases are shared with TRBD1. Losses at the gene ends were 5 bases for V and 2 bases for J; bases not matched to a gene: 3. The CDR3 sequence is 15 residues long. Per the germline V gene, CDR1 is SGHTA and CDR2 is FQGTGA. For the CDR3, the DNA is TGTGCCAGCAGCGCGGACAGGGGGACCTACAATGAGCAGTTCTTC. Amino acids: CASSADRGTYNEQFF.

This sequence joins TRBV29-1 and TRBJ2-2; tentative D call: TRBD1 (6 bases). The CDR3 is 13 residues long. Trimming shortened V by 3 bases and J by 7 bases, and 12 bases separated the two germline ends. Germline CDR1 and CDR2: SQVTM and ANQGSEA. The CDR3 is CSVDGQQIGELFF. The CDR3 nucleotides read TGCAGCGTTGATGGACAGCAAATCGGGGAGCTGTTTTTT.

There are a few counts of this clonotype. The V call is TRBV6-5, the J call TRBJ1-5; D is unresolved. From germline, CDR1 is MNHEY and CDR2 SVGAGI. V lost 2 bases and J 2 bases, leaving 10 bases between the germline ends. The CDR3 has 15 amino acids. CDR3 coding DNA: TGTGCCAGCAGTTACGCCGATATGGGCAATCAGCCCCAGCATTTT. Translated, it gives CASSYADMGNQPQHF.

This clonotype has a count of ten or more. The chain combines TRBV5-1 with TRBJ2-3, with 9 bases identical to TRBD1. Germline CDR1 reads SGHRS; CDR2 reads YFSETQ. The ends lost 1 base at V and 4 bases at J; junction bases unmatched: 4. The CDR3 is 15 residues long. The CDR3 region has the DNA TGCGCCAGCAGCTTGCTGACAGGGGGTGCAGATACGCAGTATTTT. Residues: CASSLLTGGADTQYF.

This clonotype has more than one count but fewer than ten. A clone one base away is much larger, so this may be a read error. The chain carries TRBV11-2 and TRBJ2-3; 8 bases map to TRBD2. This CDR3 comprises 18 residues. J lost 2 bases, V lost 3 bases, and 13 bases had no gene match. The germline V gene encodes CDR1 SGHAT and CDR2 FQNNGV. The CDR3 loop reads CASSLMALAGTNTDTQYF. The CDR3 DNA sequence: TGTGCCAGCAGCTTGATGGCCTTAGCGGGGACTAACACAGATACGCAGTATTTT.

This clonotype has a handful of counts. V and J are TRBV12-3 or TRBV12-4 and TRBJ2-6, with D maybe TRBD2 (7 bases). The ends were cut back, 0 bases at V and 2 bases at J, with 8 bases in the middle. The CDR3 is made up of 16 amino acids. CDR3 sequence (DNA): TGTGCCAGCAGTTTAGCGCGGGGGCCTGGGGCCAACGTCCTGACTTTC. Translated, it gives CASSLARGPGANVLTF.

This clonotype turned up a few times. V is TRBV29-1 and J is TRBJ1-1; D unclear. Per the germline V gene, CDR1 is SQVTM and CDR2 is ANQGSEA. V was pared by 5 bases and J by 1 base, with 8 bases between. This CDR3 has 12 residues. The CDR3 bases are TGCAGCGTTTCGTCTGGGAACACTGAAGCTTTCTTT. Residues: CSVSSGNTEAFF.

In its sample, this clonotype was seen a few times. V and J are TRBV24-1 and TRBJ1-1, with no clear D. The V gene's germline CDR1 is KGHDR and CDR2 SFDVKD. This CDR3 is built from 13 residues. V lost 6 bases and J 3 bases, leaving 10 bases between the germline ends. CDR3 sequence: CATSLGGDTEAFF. The CDR3 nucleotides read TGTGCCACCAGTCTAGGTGGGGACACTGAAGCTTTCTTT.

This clonotype was found a few times. This chain links TRBV6-2 or TRBV6-3 with TRBJ2-3; no firm D call. CDR3 length: 14 amino acids. V was cut by 6 bases and J by 1 base, with 11 bases left in between. Looked up from germline, CDR1 is MNHEY and CDR2 is SVGEGT. The CDR3 DNA reads TGTGCCAGCAGAGCTACCCTCGGCACAGATACGCAGTATTTT. As protein: CASRATLGTDTQYF.

A remark on this clonotype: At one of its ends the junction is not consistent with the germline gene, which may arise from a read error. This sequence joins TRBV10-1 and TRBJ2-2; 7 positions agree with TRBD2. The CDR3 runs 13 residues. Germline CDR1 is WNHNN and CDR2 is SYGVQD (reference sequence). The CDR3: CASSVGEGGGLFF. The CDR3 DNA reads TGCGCCAGCAGTGTGGGAGAAGGCGGGGGGCTGTTTTTT.

This clonotype was detected many times. The J gene is TRBJ1-4, the V gene TRBV3-1; the D is unclear. Germline V lookup: CDR1 LGHDT, CDR2 YNNKEL (reference sequence). The CDR3 has 12 amino acids. V gave up 0 bases and J gave up 11 bases, with 7 bases separating them. CDR3 nucleotide sequence: TGTGCCAGCAGCCAAGATCAAGAGAAACTGTTTTTT. Protein product: CASSQDQEKLFF.